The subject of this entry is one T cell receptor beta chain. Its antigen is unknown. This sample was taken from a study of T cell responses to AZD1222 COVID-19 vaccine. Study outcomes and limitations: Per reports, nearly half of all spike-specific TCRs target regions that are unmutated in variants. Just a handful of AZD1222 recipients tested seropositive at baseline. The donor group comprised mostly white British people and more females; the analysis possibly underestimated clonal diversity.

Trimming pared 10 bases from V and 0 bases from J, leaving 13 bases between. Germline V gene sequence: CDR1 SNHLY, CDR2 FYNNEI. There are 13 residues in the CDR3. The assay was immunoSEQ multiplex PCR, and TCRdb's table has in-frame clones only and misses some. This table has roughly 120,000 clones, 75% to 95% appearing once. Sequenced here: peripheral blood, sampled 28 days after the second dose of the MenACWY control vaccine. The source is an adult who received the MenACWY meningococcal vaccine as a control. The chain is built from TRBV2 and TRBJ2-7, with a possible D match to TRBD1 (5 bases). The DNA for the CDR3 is TGTGCCAAGAGACAGTCAAGCTCCTACGAGCAGTACTTC. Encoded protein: CAKRQSSSYEQYF.